Shown below are 31 T cell receptor beta chains from a single sample sequenced in a study of blood T cell repertoires in COVID-19. The assay was immunoSEQ multiplex PCR, and TCRdb's table has in-frame clones only and misses some. The repertoire has approximately 260,000 clones, 75% to 90% of them found once; the top ten carry over 4.5%. The specimen was peripheral blood. All receptors come from a man in his 60s who had recovered from COVID-19.

This clone was detected only once. The chain is built from TRBV4-1 and TRBJ1-4; 7 bases are a match to TRBD1. V lost 3 bases, J lost 8 bases, and 12 bases stayed unmatched. This CDR3 spans 16 amino acids. CDR1 is MGHRA, CDR2 YSYEKL, per germline. CDR3 residues: CASSQRDSHIVEKLFF. In DNA, the CDR3 is TGCGCCAGCAGCCAGAGGGACAGTCATATTGTAGAAAAACTGTTTTTT.

J is TRBJ2-6 and V is TRBV7-6, with 10 bases fitting TRBD1. The germline gives CDR1 SGHVS, CDR2 FNYEAQ. There are 18 residues in the CDR3. V was pared by 5 bases and J by 0 bases, with 7 bases of the junction left unmatched. The CDR3 loop is CASSGGQGVPSGANVLTF. CDR3 coding DNA: TGTGCCAGCAGCGGAGGACAGGGGGTTCCCTCTGGGGCCAACGTCCTGACTTTC.

This sequence joins TRBV6-5 and TRBJ2-5; possible D gene TRBD1, 6 bases. Germline loops: CDR1 MNHEY, CDR2 SVGAGI. The CDR3 runs to 13 residues. Trimming removed 8 bases at V and 3 bases at J, with 13 bases between. The CDR3 is CASGYRVEETQYF. CDR3 DNA: TGTGCCAGCGGGTACAGGGTTGAAGAGACCCAGTACTTC.

The chain joins TRBV19 to TRBJ2-3; possible D gene TRBD2, 6 bases. The CDR3 is 12 residues long. Per germline, CDR1 LNHDA and CDR2 SQIVND (reference sequence). Trimming took off 7 bases at V and 6 bases at J, with 11 bases between the two ends. The CDR3 here is CASTSGGDTQYF. The DNA of the CDR3 is TGTGCCAGTACCTCCGGAGGGGATACGCAGTATTTT.

The rearrangement joins TRBV4-2 to TRBJ2-3; 10 bases match TRBD2. Germline loops: CDR1 LGHNA, CDR2 YNFKEQ. V gave up 1 base and J gave up 5 bases; unmatched junction bases: 6. The CDR3 is 16 amino acids. The CDR3: CASSQVASGREDTQYF. The CDR3 DNA follows: TGTGCCAGCAGCCAAGTAGCTAGCGGGAGAGAAGATACGCAGTATTTT.

The chain employs TRBV27 and TRBJ2-1, with D possibly being TRBD2 (7 bases). The germline V and J ends were trimmed by 2 bases and 3 bases, with 11 bases remaining between them. The CDR3 contains 15 residues. Germline CDR1 and CDR2: MNHEY and SMNVEV (reference sequence). The CDR3 nucleotides read TGTGCCAGCAGTTTAACGGGGGGCCGCTACAATGAGCAGTTCTTC. Its translation: CASSLTGGRYNEQFF.

The chain has TRBV5-6 and TRBJ2-5; 8 nucleotides align to TRBD2. The V gene's germline CDR1 is SGHDT and CDR2 YYEEEE. The CDR3 extends over 15 amino acids. V shed 7 bases and J 7 bases; nucleotides not matched to a gene: 15. The CDR3 here is CASALGLGERGTQYF. In nucleotides, the CDR3 is TGTGCCAGCGCCCTGGGACTAGGGGAGCGGGGGACCCAGTACTTC.

The chain combines TRBV29-1 with TRBJ2-7, with a possible D match to TRBD2 (5 bases). V gave up 0 bases and J gave up 6 bases, with 9 bases separating them. The CDR3 is made up of 12 amino acids. Germline V CDR1 and CDR2: SQVTM, ANQGSEA. CDR3 in amino acids: CSVEDEGAEQYF. CDR3 bases: TGCAGCGTTGAAGATGAGGGTGCCGAGCAGTACTTC.

About this clone itself: The sample contains more than one DNA sequence encoding this CDR3. The chain links TRBV19 to TRBJ1-6; D call uncertain. The CDR3 is 16 residues long. Germline V gene lookup returns CDR1 LNHDA and CDR2 SQIVND (reference sequence). V lost 5 bases to trimming and J lost 0 bases, with 11 bases between them. CDR3 sequence (DNA): TGTGCCAGTAGTTCCCTCGGGAGCTCCTATAATTCACCCCTCCACTTT. It encodes CASSSLGSSYNSPLHF.

The chain recombines TRBV10-1 with TRBJ1-6; 10 bases line up with TRBD1. The CDR3 is 17 amino acids. The germline V gene has CDR1 WNHNN and CDR2 SYGVQD (reference sequence). The J segment lost 7 bases and the V segment lost 6 bases, leaving 12 bases of the junction unmatched. This chain's CDR3 is CASRGRQGAFGNSPLHF. The CDR3 DNA reads as TGCGCCAGCAGGGGGAGACAGGGGGCCTTCGGGAATTCACCCCTCCACTTT.

Of note for this clone: Other DNA sequences from this sample encode an identical CDR3 as well. The V gene is TRBV5-1, the J gene TRBJ1-1; D is possibly TRBD1 (6 bases). This CDR3 has 15 residues. With 0 bases removed from V and 1 base from J, the gap between germline ends came to 10 bases. Germline V gives CDR1 SGHRS, CDR2 YFSETQ. The CDR3 spells CASSLVGGANTEAFF. The DNA of the CDR3 is TGCGCCAGCAGCTTGGTCGGGGGGGCGAACACTGAAGCTTTCTTT.

This chain joins TRBV5-1 and TRBJ2-6; 10 nucleotides agree with TRBD1. Germline lookup yields CDR1 SGHRS and CDR2 YFSETQ. V shed 1 base, J shed 4 bases, and the junction held 14 bases outside the gene matches. The length of the CDR3 is 20 residues. The CDR3 DNA reads TGCGCCAGCAGCTTGTCAGGAGCAGACAGGGGGCAGATGGGGGCCAACGTCCTGACTTTC. This translates into CASSLSGADRGQMGANVLTF. The whole variable domain, filled in from reference TRBV5-1 and TRBJ2-6, reads KAGVTQTPRYLIKTRGQQVTLSCSPISGHRSVSWYQQTPGQGLQFLFEYFSETQRNKGNFPGRFSGRQFSNSRSEMNVSTLELGDSALYLCASSLSGADRGQMGANVLTFGAGSRLTVL.

This clone has only a few counts. The chain combines TRBV5-6 with TRBJ2-7, with 8 bases matching TRBD1. CDR3 size: 14 residues. V was clipped by 2 bases and J by 6 bases; unmatched bases: 7. Germline CDR1 reads SGHDT; CDR2 reads YYEEEE. The chain's CDR3 is CASSFFRQGSEQYF. Here the CDR3 DNA reads TGTGCCAGCAGCTTTTTTCGACAGGGGTCCGAGCAGTACTTC.

CDR3 sequence: CASSSRQGARETQYF. The DNA of the CDR3 is TGCGCCAGCAGCTCACGACAGGGGGCACGGGAGACCCAGTACTTC. The rearrangement links TRBV4-1 to TRBJ2-5; 10 nucleotides align to TRBD1. CDR1 and CDR2 (germline): MGHRA, YSYEKL. The V segment lost 5 bases and the J segment 5 bases; nucleotides outside the gene matches: 8. The CDR3 is 15 residues long.

This clone was seen only a few times. J is TRBJ1-4 and V is TRBV11-1; 8 nucleotides align to TRBD1. The CDR3 consists of 14 residues. V lost 5 bases, J lost 5 bases, and 4 bases stayed unmatched. Per the germline V gene, CDR1 is SGHAT and CDR2 is FQDESV (reference sequence). In DNA form, the CDR3 reads TGTGCCAGCAGCCGGACAGGGTGGAATGAAAAACTGTTTTTT. The encoded protein is CASSRTGWNEKLFF. The variable domain in full, with the rest retrieved from reference TRBV11-1 and TRBJ1-4, is EAEVAQSPRYKITEKSQAVAFWCDPISGHATLYWYRQILGQGPELLVQFQDESVVDDSQLPKDRFSAERLKGVDSTLKIQPAELGDSAMYLCASSRTGWNEKLFFGSGTQLSVL.

The chain couples TRBV18 to TRBJ2-7, with 10 bases fitting TRBD2. This CDR3 is 14 amino acids long. J gave up 6 bases and V 2 bases, and 4 bases lay outside the gene matches. CDR1 is KGHSH, CDR2 LQKENI, per germline. The CDR3 DNA is TGTGCCAGCTCACCAGAGCTAGCGGGAGCCGAGCAGTACTTC. Translated: CASSPELAGAEQYF.

At least ten counts were recorded for this clone. The chain combines TRBV28 with TRBJ1-5; perhaps TRBD1 as D (6 bases). This CDR3 spans 16 amino acids. CDR1 is MDHEN and CDR2 is SYDVKM in the germline V gene. V shed 6 bases and J shed 0 bases, with 15 bases lying between them. CDR3 in amino acids: CASRRGTLYSNQPQHF. The CDR3 coding sequence is TGTGCCAGCAGGAGGGGGACACTTTATAGCAATCAGCCCCAGCATTTT.

The chain employs TRBV19 and TRBJ2-3, with 7 nucleotides matching TRBD2. V shed 7 bases, J shed 2 bases, and the junction held 6 bases outside the gene matches. This CDR3 spans 14 amino acids. Germline lookup yields CDR1 LNHDA and CDR2 SQIVND (reference sequence). The CDR3, as DNA: TGTGCCAGTAATAGCGGGTTATACACAGATACGCAGTATTTT. It is translated as CASNSGLYTDTQYF.

The rearrangement links TRBV7-5 to TRBJ2-1; the D segment call TRBD2 is taken from the table without a DNA check. TRBV7-5 is a pseudogene. CDR3 length equals 17 residues. The DNA for the CDR3 is TGTGTCAGAAGCTCAGGGACTAGCGGGAGCGCCTACAATGAGCAGTTCTTC. Amino acids: CVRSSGTSGSAYNEQFF.

The chain combines TRBV6-5 with TRBJ1-1; the D gene is possibly TRBD1 (6 bases). The CDR3 extends over 15 amino acids. V was cut by 6 bases and J by 5 bases, with 19 bases left in between. Germline CDR1 reads MNHEY; CDR2 reads SVGAGI. Here the CDR3 reads CASRTDRRRETEAFF. CDR3 coding DNA: TGTGCCAGCAGGACAGACAGGCGCAGAGAGACTGAAGCTTTCTTT.

The CDR3 region is CASRVSRGSGFGTGELFF. In DNA form, the CDR3 reads TGTGCCAGTAGAGTTTCTCGGGGTAGCGGGTTTGGAACCGGGGAGCTGTTTTTT. The chain couples TRBV19 to TRBJ2-2; 7 bases line up with TRBD2. Germline trimming cut 6 bases from V and 5 bases from J; bases unmatched to any gene: 18. The CDR3 runs to 18 residues. Germline-derived CDR1 and CDR2 are LNHDA and SQIVND (reference sequence).

The chain has TRBV28 and TRBJ1-6, with 8 bases aligning to TRBD1. Germline V gives CDR1 MDHEN, CDR2 SYDVKM. The length of the CDR3 is 16 residues. V was pared by 6 bases and J by 0 bases, with 4 bases of the junction left unmatched. The CDR3 reads CASRPGGGSYNSPLHF. The CDR3 DNA sequence: TGTGCCAGCAGACCAGGGGGCGGCTCCTATAATTCACCCCTCCACTTT.

V is TRBV29-1 and J is TRBJ2-1; 9 bases are shared with TRBD2. CDR1 and CDR2 from the germline V gene are SQVTM and ANQGSEA. After removal of 2 bases from V and 6 bases from J, the junction contained 8 bases not matched to a gene. The CDR3 consists of 15 residues. The CDR3 here is CSVERGAGGANEQFF. The CDR3 region has the DNA TGCAGCGTTGAACGAGGAGCGGGAGGTGCCAATGAGCAGTTCTTC.

J is TRBJ1-1 and V is TRBV29-1, with D tentatively TRBD1 (5 bases). V lost 7 bases, J lost 1 base, and 13 bases lay in between. The CDR3 contains 13 residues. Germline CDR1 and CDR2: SQVTM and ANQGSEA. CDR3 bases: TGCAGCGCAAACCGGGGGGGGAACACTGAAGCTTTCTTT. Translation gives CSANRGGNTEAFF.

V gene TRBV29-1 combines with J gene TRBJ2-7; tentative D call: TRBD1 (7 bases). This CDR3 has 12 residues. The germline V gene has CDR1 SQVTM and CDR2 ANQGSEA. The V gene lost 6 bases and the J gene lost 5 bases, with 14 bases spanning the gap. Written as DNA, the CDR3 is TGCAGCGTAACGCGGGACAGAGACGAGCAGTACTTC. Translation gives CSVTRDRDEQYF.

This chain's CDR3 is CASSQGTGSHYGYTF. Here the CDR3 DNA reads TGCGCCAGCAGCCAGGGGACAGGGAGTCACTATGGCTACACCTTC. The chain joins TRBV5-1 to TRBJ1-2; 9 bases align to TRBD1. The V gene end was trimmed by 4 bases and the J gene end by 3 bases; junction bases not matched to a gene: 7. Per germline, CDR1 SGHRS and CDR2 YFSETQ. CDR3 size: 15 residues.

The J gene is TRBJ1-5, the V gene TRBV2; 7 bases align to TRBD1. Trimming took 6 bases from V and 0 from J; bases not matched to a gene: 5. Germline values: CDR1 SNHLY, CDR2 FYNNEI. The CDR3 loop spans 15 amino acids. The CDR3: CASRRDSYSNQPQHF. In DNA form, the CDR3 reads TGTGCCAGCAGGAGGGACAGCTATAGCAATCAGCCCCAGCATTTT.

The chain has TRBV30 and TRBJ2-1, with TRBD2 identical over 13 bases. V trimming: 3 bases; J trimming: 10 bases; junction bases outside the gene matches: 9. The germline gives CDR1 GTSNPN, CDR2 SVGIG (reference sequence). The CDR3 extends over 15 amino acids. The CDR3 nucleotides read TGTGCCTGGAGCGCTACTAGCGGGAGGGCCGGAGAGCAGTTCTTC. Protein: CAWSATSGRAGEQFF.

V gene TRBV29-1 combines with J gene TRBJ2-1, with D possibly being TRBD2 (7 bases). Germline-derived CDR1 and CDR2 are SQVTM and ANQGSEA. This CDR3 contains 14 residues. V dropped 7 bases and J dropped 9 bases, with 22 bases sitting between them. The CDR3 loop reads CSAKTGGGGGEQFF. DNA of the CDR3: TGCAGCGCCAAGACGGGAGGAGGGGGAGGTGAGCAGTTCTTC.

The chain joins TRBV19 to TRBJ2-1; 8 nucleotides match TRBD2. The CDR3 length is 15 residues. The V and J ends lost 7 bases and 6 bases, in that order; junction bases with no gene match: 11. The germline CDR1 and CDR2 sequences are LNHDA and SQIVND (reference sequence). CDR3 DNA sequence: TGTGCCAGTATTAAAGCGGGAGCGGGGTCCAATGAGCAGTTCTTC. Its translation is CASIKAGAGSNEQFF.

V is TRBV6-5 and J is TRBJ2-7; perhaps TRBD2 as D (5 bases). The CDR3 runs 11 residues. V lost 8 bases and J 0 bases, leaving 5 bases between the germline ends. From germline, CDR1 is MNHEY and CDR2 SVGAGI. CDR3 region: CASGSSYEQYF. DNA for the CDR3: TGTGCCAGCGGGAGCTCCTACGAGCAGTACTTC.